What follows are 15 T cell receptor beta chains derived from one specimen sequenced in a study of blood T cell repertoires in COVID-19. The data were produced by immunoSEQ multiplex PCR, yet TCRdb's version contains in-frame clones alone and is incomplete. This sample has 230,000 or so clones, with about 91% found just once. Input material: PBMCs or T cells enriched from blood (not recorded which). Receptors originate from a woman aged 40-49 years with acute COVID-19.

The chain uses TRBV5-1 and TRBJ1-2; tentative D call: TRBD1 (5 bases). The CDR3 is made up of 12 amino acids. CDR1 and CDR2 from the germline V gene are SGHRS and YFSETQ. Trimming took 4 bases from V and 7 from J, leaving 11 bases between them. In nucleotides, the CDR3 is TGCGCCAGCAGCAAGGGTCAGGGTGGCTACACCTTC. This sequence encodes CASSKGQGGYTF.

The V call is TRBV19, the J call TRBJ1-5; D perhaps matches TRBD1 (6 bases). Germline assignment: CDR1 LNHDA and CDR2 SQIVND (reference sequence). Trimming shortened V by 4 bases and J by 5 bases, and 12 bases separated the two germline ends. The CDR3 is 14 amino acids. CDR3 DNA sequence: TGTGCCAGTAGTAATCACGGGACACATCAGCCCCAGCATTTT. Translated, it gives CASSNHGTHQPQHF.

The genes are TRBV19 and TRBJ1-1, with D perhaps TRBD1 (6 bases). The CDR3 is 14 residues long. Germline V gives CDR1 LNHDA, CDR2 SQIVND (reference sequence). V lost 5 bases, J lost 0 bases, and 10 bases lay in between. The CDR3 reads CASSRDTMNTEAFF. In DNA form, the CDR3 reads TGTGCCAGTAGTCGGGACACAATGAACACTGAAGCTTTCTTT.

The chain combines TRBV2 with TRBJ2-5; 8 bases line up with TRBD2. V lost 4 bases, J lost 3 bases, and 1 base stayed unmatched. In germline, CDR1 is SNHLY, CDR2 FYNNEI. This CDR3 spans 13 amino acids. CDR3 in DNA: TGTGCCAGCAGTGTTAGCGGGGAAGAGACCCAGTACTTC. Residues: CASSVSGEETQYF. Looking up the rest from reference TRBV2 and TRBJ2-5 gives the full variable domain: EPEVTQTPSHQVTQMGQEVILRCVPISNHLYFYWYRQILGQKVEFLVSFYNNEISEKSEIFDDQFSVERPDGSNFTLKIRSTKLEDSAMYFCASSVSGEETQYFGPGTRLLVL.

The gene calls are TRBV27 and TRBJ2-7; D is perhaps TRBD2 (6 bases). CDR1 and CDR2 from the germline V gene are MNHEY and SMNVEV (reference sequence). The CDR3 is 14 amino acids. Trimming took off 5 bases at V and 4 bases at J, with 15 bases between the two ends. The CDR3 reads CASSPTGVRYEQYF. The CDR3 nucleotides read TGTGCCAGCAGTCCCACGGGGGTTCGATACGAGCAGTACTTC.

The rearrangement uses TRBV11-3 and TRBJ1-3; D is perhaps TRBD1 (6 bases). The CDR3 totals 19 residues. Germline V gives CDR1 SGHNT, CDR2 YENEEA. V was shortened by 0 bases and J by 0 bases, with 18 bases between the two germline ends. CDR3 nucleotide sequence: TGTGCCAGCAGCTTAGATTTTCGGACGGAGGACAGCTCTGGAAACACCATATATTTT. It is translated as CASSLDFRTEDSSGNTIYF. The variable domain in full, completed from reference TRBV11-3 and TRBJ1-3, reads EAGVVQSPRYKIIEKKQPVAFWCNPISGHNTLYWYLQNLGQGPELLIRYENEEAVDDSQLPKDRFSAERLKGVDSTLKIQPAELGDSAVYLCASSLDFRTEDSSGNTIYFGEGSWLTVV.

The genes are TRBV24-1 and TRBJ1-1; 8 bases map to TRBD1. Germline assignment: CDR1 KGHDR and CDR2 SFDVKD. The CDR3 runs to 14 residues. With V trimmed by 2 bases and J by 7 bases, 5 bases remained unmatched. The CDR3 DNA reads as TGTGCCACCAGTGATTCAGGGGGCGGTGGTGAAGCTTTCTTT. Its translation is CATSDSGGGGEAFF.

The genes are TRBV11-2 and TRBJ2-7, with 7 bases matching TRBD1. Germline V gene sequence: CDR1 SGHAT, CDR2 FQNNGV. Germline trimming cut 1 base from V and 0 bases from J; bases unmatched to any gene: 3. The CDR3 is 15 residues long. The DNA for the CDR3 is TGTGCCAGCAGCTTAGGAGGGGGCATCTCCTACGAGCAGTACGTC. Its protein is CASSLGGGISYEQYV.

The chain combines TRBV15 with TRBJ2-1; TRBD1 might be the D (5 bases). CDR3 size: 14 residues. V lost 0 bases, J lost 9 bases, and 12 bases lay in between. Germline V gives CDR1 LNHNV, CDR2 YYDKDF (reference sequence). The CDR3 spells CATSRDGKGREQFF. The CDR3 DNA reads as TGTGCCACCAGCAGAGATGGGAAGGGGCGTGAGCAGTTCTTC.

The rearrangement links TRBV9 to TRBJ2-1, with TRBD1 identical over 8 bases. The CDR3 runs 14 residues. The germline gives CDR1 SGDLS, CDR2 YYNGEE. With 3 bases clipped from V and 6 bases from J, the junction kept 5 bases outside the gene matches. In nucleotides, the CDR3 is TGTGCCAGCAGCGCAGGGGGCTCAACCAATGAGCAGTTCTTC. This encodes CASSAGGSTNEQFF.

V and J are TRBV7-9 and TRBJ2-2; TRBD1 matches at 9 bases. The CDR3 spans 15 residues. The V segment lost 3 bases and the J segment 4 bases; nucleotides outside the gene matches: 3. Germline values: CDR1 SEHNR, CDR2 FQNEAQ (reference sequence). The CDR3 here is CASSLGQGFTGELFF. DNA for the CDR3: TGTGCCAGCAGCTTGGGACAGGGTTTCACCGGGGAGCTGTTTTTT. Variable domain in full (rest from reference TRBV7-9 and TRBJ2-2): DTGVSQNPRHKITKRGQNVTFRCDPISEHNRLYWYRQTLGQGPEFLTYFQNEAQLEKSRLLSDRFSAERPKGSFSTLEIQRTEQGDSAMYLCASSLGQGFTGELFFGEGSRLTVL.

The chain recombines TRBV2 with TRBJ1-1; TRBD1 agrees at 8 bases. With 6 bases clipped from V and 0 bases from J, the junction kept 6 bases outside the gene matches. Germline values: CDR1 SNHLY, CDR2 FYNNEI. This CDR3 is 15 amino acids long. The CDR3 nucleotides read TGTGCCAGCAGAGAATGGACAGGGATGAACACTGAAGCTTTCTTT. Protein sequence: CASREWTGMNTEAFF.

This chain connects TRBV6-2 or TRBV6-3 to TRBJ2-5; 9 positions match TRBD2. CDR3 length equals 15 residues. Per the germline V gene, CDR1 is MNHEY and CDR2 is SVGEGT. V shed 2 bases and J 1 base; nucleotides not matched to a gene: 2. CDR3 coding DNA: TGTGCCAGCAGTTACGCGGGAGGGATCCAAGAGACCCAGTACTTC. This codes for CASSYAGGIQETQYF.

The V call is TRBV19, the J call TRBJ2-1, with 8 bases identical to TRBD2. V dropped 0 bases and J dropped 10; count of bases not matched to a gene: 11. This CDR3 has 16 residues. Germline V gene sequence: CDR1 LNHDA, CDR2 SQIVND (reference sequence). This CDR3 is CASSIDRGTSVMEQFF. The CDR3 DNA sequence: TGTGCCAGTAGTATAGATCGGGGGACTAGTGTGATGGAGCAGTTCTTC.

This clone was detected only once. The chain joins TRBV27 to TRBJ2-7; tentative D call: TRBD2 (6 bases). This CDR3 has 15 residues. CDR1 MNHEY and CDR2 SMNVEV come from the germline V gene (reference sequence). V was trimmed by 5 bases and J by 0 bases, leaving 14 bases between them. The CDR3, as DNA: TGTGCCAGCAGTGGCGGGACTGAAAGCTCCTACGAGCAGTACTTC. It specifies CASSGGTESSYEQYF.